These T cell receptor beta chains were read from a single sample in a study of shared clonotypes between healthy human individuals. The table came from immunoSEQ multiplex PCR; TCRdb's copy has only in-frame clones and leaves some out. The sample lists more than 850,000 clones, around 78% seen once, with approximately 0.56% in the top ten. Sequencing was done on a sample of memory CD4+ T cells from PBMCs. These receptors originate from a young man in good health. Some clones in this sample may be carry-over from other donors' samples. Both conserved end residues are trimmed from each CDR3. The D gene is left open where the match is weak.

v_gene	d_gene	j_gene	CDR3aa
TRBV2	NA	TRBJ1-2	ASSEALSGTLNYGYT
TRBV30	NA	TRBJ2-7	AWSQGREQY
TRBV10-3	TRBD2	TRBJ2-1	ATWTSGGGEQF
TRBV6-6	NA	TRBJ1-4	ASGRRTREKLF
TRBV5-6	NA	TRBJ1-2	ASSGDGLGHGYT
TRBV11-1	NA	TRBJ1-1	ASSFPRAMNTEAF
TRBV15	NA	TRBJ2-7	ATSRGQYYEQY
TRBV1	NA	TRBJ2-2	TSPRGVLDTGELF
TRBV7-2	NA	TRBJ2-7	ASSLRLQTYEQY
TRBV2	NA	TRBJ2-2	ASKASRTSNTGELF
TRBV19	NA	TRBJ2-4	ASTPPGLAKNIQY
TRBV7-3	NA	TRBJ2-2	ASSRDGPNTGELF
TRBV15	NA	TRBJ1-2	ATSRDTGHYGYT
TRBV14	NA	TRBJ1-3	ASSQVVGNTIY
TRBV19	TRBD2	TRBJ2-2	ASSPNRAGTGELF
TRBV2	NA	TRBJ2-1	ASSRDGPYNEQF
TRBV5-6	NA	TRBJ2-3	ASSLTWSTDTQY
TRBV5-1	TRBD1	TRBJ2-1	ASSLITGASEQF
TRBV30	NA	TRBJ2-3	AWRLVSTDTQY
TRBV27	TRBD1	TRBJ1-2	ASSPTGGYGYT
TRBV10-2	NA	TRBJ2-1	ASSVYLGNEQF
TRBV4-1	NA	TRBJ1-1	ASSPTATLTEAF
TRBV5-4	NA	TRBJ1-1	ASSLEGNTEAF
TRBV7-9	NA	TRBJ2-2	ASSSGMRAGTGELF
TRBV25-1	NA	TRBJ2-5	ASSDNRLAEETQY
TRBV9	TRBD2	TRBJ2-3	ASSYRLAGHTDTQY
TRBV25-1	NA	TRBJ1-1	ASSQGIATEAF
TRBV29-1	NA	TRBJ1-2	SVEGQKNYGYT
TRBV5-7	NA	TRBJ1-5	ASSLRSGGLSNQPRH
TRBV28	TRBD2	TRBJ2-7	ASLTLLPSGTSHSYEQY
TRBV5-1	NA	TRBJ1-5	ASSLGVNQPQH
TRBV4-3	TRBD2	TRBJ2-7	ASSQVGLAGVYEQY
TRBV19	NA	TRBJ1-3	ASRKDPSSSSGNTIY
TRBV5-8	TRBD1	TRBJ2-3	ASSQGVSGGYPDTQY
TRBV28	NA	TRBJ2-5	ASSFIGGGGETQY
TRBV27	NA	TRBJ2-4	ASSSPSIRNIQY
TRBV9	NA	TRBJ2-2	ASSVRIVAGELF
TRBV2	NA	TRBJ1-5	ASSEASRSNQPQH
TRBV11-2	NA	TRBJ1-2	AASLGPGQANYGYT
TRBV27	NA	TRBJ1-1	ASSPWGGNTEAF
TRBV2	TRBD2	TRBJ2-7	ASSELPEAGTEQY